Many counts were recorded for the clone carrying this T cell receptor (beta chain). CDR3 length equals 16 residues. V lost 0 bases to trimming and J lost 2 bases, with 17 bases between them. The germline gives CDR1 DFQATT, CDR2 SNEGSKA (reference sequence). This record comes from a study of T cells in Graves' hyperthyroidism and ophthalmopathy. There were TCR beta CDR3 regions amplified from RNA transcripts. Using the HTBI primer set, a first-round RT-PCR was run on the TCR CDR3. MiXCR was run by TCRdb on the multiplex PCR reads, yielding one entry per CDR3 protein. The repertoire holds more than 300,000 distinct CDR3 sequences, about a sixth seen once, with more than 30% in the top ten.

This sequence joins TRBV20-1 and TRBJ2-7; D not certain. Sequenced input: blood. This clonotype was sampled from a young woman with Graves' hyperthyroidism that later progressed to Graves' ophthalmopathy. CDR3 region: CSARDPRSSLTYEQYF. The CDR3 DNA reads as TGCAGTGCTAGAGATCCTAGGAGCAGCCTGACCTACGAGCAGTACTTC.